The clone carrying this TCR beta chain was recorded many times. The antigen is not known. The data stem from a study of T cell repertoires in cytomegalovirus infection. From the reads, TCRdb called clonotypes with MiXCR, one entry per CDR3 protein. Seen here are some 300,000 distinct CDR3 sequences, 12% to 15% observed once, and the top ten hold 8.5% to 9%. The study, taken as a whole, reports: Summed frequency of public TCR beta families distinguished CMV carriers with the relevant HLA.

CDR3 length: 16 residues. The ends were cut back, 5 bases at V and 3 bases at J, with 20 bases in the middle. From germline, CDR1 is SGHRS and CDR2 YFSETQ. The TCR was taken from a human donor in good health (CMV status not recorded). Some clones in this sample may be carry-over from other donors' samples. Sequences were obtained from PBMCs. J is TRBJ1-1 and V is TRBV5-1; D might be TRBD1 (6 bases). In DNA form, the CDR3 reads TGCGCCAGCAGTTCGAGGGGAGAGGGGGTATACACTGAAGCTTTCTTT. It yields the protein CASSSRGEGVYTEAFF.